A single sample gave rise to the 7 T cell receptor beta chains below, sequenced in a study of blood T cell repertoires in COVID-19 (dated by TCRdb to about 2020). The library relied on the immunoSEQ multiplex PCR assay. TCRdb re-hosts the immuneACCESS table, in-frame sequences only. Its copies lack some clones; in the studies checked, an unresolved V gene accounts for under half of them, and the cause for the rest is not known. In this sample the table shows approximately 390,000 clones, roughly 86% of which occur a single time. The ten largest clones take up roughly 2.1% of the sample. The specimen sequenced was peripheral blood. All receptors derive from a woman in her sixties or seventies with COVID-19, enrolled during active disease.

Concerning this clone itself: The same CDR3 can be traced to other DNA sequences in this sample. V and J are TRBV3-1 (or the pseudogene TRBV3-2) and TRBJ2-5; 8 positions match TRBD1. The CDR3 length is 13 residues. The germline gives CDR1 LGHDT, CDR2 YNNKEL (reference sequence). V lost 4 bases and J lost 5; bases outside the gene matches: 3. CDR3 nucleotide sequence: TGTGCCAGCAGCCTCCAGGGGGCTGAGACCCAGTACTTC. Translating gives CASSLQGAETQYF.

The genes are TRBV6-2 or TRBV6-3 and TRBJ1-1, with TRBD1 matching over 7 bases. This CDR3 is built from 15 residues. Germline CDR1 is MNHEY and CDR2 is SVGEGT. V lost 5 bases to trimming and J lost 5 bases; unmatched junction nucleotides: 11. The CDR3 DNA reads TGTGCCAGCAGTCCACATATGACAGGGAGGACTGAAGCTTTCTTT. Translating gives CASSPHMTGRTEAFF.

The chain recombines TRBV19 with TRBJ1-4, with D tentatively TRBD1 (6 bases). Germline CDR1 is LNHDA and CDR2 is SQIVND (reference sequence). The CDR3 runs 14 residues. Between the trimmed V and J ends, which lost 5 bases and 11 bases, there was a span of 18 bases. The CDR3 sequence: CASSPRGFAEKLFF. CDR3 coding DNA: TGTGCCAGTAGTCCAAGGGGGTTCGCAGAGAAACTGTTTTTT.

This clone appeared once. The CDR3 bases are TGTGCCAGCAGCCAATACAGCGGGGGGGCTTTTGAGACCCAGTACTTC. Protein: CASSQYSGGAFETQYF. V and J are TRBV3-1 (or the pseudogene TRBV3-2) and TRBJ2-5; TRBD2 aligns across 10 bases. Unmatched junction bases numbered 8, after V lost 2 bases and J lost 5 bases. Germline V lookup: CDR1 LGHDT, CDR2 YNNKEL (reference sequence). CDR3 length equals 16 residues.

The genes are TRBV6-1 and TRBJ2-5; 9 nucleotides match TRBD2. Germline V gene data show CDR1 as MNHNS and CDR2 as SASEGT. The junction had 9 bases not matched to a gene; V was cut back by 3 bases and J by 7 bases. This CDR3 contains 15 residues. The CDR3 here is CASSEMTAGGGTQYF. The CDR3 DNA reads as TGTGCCAGCAGTGAGATGACAGCGGGGGGCGGGACCCAGTACTTC.

The CDR3 loop reads CASSMDRGRKHYGYTF. CDR3 sequence (DNA): TGTGCCAGTAGTATGGACAGGGGGCGGAAACACTATGGCTACACCTTC. The chain employs TRBV19 and TRBJ1-2; 11 bases are shared with TRBD1. Trimming took 3 bases from V and 3 from J; bases not matched to a gene: 6. This CDR3 is built from 16 residues. Germline loops: CDR1 LNHDA, CDR2 SQIVND (reference sequence).

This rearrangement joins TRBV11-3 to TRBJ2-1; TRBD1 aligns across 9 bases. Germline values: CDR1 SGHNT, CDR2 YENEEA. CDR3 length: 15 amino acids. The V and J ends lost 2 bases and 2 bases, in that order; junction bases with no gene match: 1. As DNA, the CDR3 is TGTGCCAGCAGCTTAAGGACAGGGGCCTACAATGAGCAGTTCTTC. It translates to CASSLRTGAYNEQFF.